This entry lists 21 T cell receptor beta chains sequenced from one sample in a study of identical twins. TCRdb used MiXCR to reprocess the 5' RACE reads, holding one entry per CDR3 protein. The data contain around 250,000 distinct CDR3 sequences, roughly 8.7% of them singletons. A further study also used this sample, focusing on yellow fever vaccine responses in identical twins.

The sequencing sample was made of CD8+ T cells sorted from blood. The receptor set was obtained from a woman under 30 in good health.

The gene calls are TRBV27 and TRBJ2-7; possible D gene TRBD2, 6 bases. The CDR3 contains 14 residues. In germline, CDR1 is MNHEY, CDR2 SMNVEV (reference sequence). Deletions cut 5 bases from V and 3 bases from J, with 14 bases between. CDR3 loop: CASSNPGLLYEQYF. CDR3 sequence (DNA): TGTGCCAGCAGTAACCCGGGACTGCTCTACGAGCAGTACTTC.

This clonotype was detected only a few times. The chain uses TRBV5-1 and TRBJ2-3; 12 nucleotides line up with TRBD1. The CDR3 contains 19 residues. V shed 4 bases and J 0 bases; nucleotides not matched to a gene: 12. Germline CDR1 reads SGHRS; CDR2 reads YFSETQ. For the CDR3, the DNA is TGCGCCAGCAGCCACCTAGTCGGGACAGGGGGCATTAGCACAGATACGCAGTATTTT. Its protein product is CASSHLVGTGGISTDTQYF. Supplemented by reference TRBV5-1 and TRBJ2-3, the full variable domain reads KAGVTQTPRYLIKTRGQQVTLSCSPISGHRSVSWYQQTPGQGLQFLFEYFSETQRNKGNFPGRFSGRQFSNSRSEMNVSTLELGDSALYLCASSHLVGTGGISTDTQYFGPGTRLTVL.

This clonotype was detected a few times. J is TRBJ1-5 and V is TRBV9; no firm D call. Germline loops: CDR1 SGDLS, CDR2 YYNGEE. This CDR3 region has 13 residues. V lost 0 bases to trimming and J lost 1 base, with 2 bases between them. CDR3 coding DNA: TGTGCCAGCAGCGTAGCCAGCAATCAGCCCCAGCATTTT. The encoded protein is CASSVASNQPQHF.

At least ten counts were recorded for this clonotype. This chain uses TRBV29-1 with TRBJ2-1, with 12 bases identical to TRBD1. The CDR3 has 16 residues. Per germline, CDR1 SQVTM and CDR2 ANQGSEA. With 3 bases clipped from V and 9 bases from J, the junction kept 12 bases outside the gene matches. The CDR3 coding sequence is TGCAGCGTTGAGGGTTCGGGACAGGGGGCGGTCGGTGAGCAGTTCTTC. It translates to CSVEGSGQGAVGEQFF.

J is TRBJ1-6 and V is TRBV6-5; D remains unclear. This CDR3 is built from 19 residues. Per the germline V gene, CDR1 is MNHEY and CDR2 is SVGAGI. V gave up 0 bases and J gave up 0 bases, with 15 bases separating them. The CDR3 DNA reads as TGTGCCAGCAGTTACTCGATAGGGCAGACCTCCTCCTATAATTCACCCCTCCACTTT. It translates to CASSYSIGQTSSYNSPLHF.

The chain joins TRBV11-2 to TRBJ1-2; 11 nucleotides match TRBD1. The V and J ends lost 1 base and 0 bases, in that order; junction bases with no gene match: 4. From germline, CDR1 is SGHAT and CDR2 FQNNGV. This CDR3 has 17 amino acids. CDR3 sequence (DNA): TGTGCCAGCAGCTTAGGGACAGGGGGCCCGGCTAACTATGGCTACACCTTC. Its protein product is CASSLGTGGPANYGYTF.

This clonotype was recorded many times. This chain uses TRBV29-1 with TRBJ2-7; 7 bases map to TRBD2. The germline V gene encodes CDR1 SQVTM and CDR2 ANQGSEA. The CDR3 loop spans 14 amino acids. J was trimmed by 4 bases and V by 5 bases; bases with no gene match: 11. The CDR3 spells CSVLRAGPKYEQYF. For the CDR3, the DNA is TGCAGCGTTCTGAGAGCGGGGCCGAAATACGAGCAGTACTTC.

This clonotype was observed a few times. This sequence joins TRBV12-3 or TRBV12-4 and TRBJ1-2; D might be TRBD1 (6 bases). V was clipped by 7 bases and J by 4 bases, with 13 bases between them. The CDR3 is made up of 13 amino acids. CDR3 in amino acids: CASMPGGGYGYTF. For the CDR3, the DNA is TGTGCCAGCATGCCGGGGGGCGGCTATGGCTACACCTTC.

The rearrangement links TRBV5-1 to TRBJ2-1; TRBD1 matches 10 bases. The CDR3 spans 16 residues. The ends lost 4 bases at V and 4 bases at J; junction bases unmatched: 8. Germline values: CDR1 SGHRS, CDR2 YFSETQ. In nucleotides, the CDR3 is TGCGCCAGCAGCATTAAGGGACAGGGGCTATACAATGAGCAGTTCTTC. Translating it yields CASSIKGQGLYNEQFF.

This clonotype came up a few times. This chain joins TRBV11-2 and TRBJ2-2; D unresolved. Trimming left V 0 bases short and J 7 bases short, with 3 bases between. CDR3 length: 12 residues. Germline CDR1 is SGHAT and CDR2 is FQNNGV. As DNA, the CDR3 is TGTGCCAGCAGCTTAGATTACGGGGAGCTGTTTTTT. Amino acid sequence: CASSLDYGELFF.

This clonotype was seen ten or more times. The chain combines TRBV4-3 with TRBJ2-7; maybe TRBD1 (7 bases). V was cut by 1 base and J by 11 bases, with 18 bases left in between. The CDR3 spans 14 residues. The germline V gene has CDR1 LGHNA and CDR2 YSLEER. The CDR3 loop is CASSQGRDSDFKYF. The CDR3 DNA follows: TGCGCCAGCAGCCAAGGGAGGGACAGTGATTTTAAGTACTTC.

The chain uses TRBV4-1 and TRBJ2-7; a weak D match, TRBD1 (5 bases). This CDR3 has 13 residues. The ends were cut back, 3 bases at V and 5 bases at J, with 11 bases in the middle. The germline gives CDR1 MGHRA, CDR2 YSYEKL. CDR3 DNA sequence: TGCGCCAGCAGCCATATTCAGGGTAACGAGCAGTACTTC. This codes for CASSHIQGNEQYF.

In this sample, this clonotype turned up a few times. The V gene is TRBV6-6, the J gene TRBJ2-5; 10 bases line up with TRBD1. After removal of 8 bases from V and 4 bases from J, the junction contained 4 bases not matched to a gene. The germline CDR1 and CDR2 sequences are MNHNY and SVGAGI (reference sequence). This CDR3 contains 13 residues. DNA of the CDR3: TGTGCCAGCGGGACAGGGGACCGAGAGACCCAGTACTTC. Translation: CASGTGDRETQYF.

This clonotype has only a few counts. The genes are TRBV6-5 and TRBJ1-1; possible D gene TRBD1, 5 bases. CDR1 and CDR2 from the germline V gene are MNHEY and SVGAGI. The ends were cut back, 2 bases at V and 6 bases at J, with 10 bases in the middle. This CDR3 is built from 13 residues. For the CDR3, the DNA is TGTGCCAGCAGTTACGAATGGGGGGCTGAAGCTTTCTTT. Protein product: CASSYEWGAEAFF.

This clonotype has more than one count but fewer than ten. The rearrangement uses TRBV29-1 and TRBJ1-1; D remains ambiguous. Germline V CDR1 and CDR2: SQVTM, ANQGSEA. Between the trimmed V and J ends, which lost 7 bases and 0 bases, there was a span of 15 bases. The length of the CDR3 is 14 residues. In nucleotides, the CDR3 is TGCAGCGCATCGCGGGGAGGGATGAACACTGAAGCTTTCTTT. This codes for CSASRGGMNTEAFF.

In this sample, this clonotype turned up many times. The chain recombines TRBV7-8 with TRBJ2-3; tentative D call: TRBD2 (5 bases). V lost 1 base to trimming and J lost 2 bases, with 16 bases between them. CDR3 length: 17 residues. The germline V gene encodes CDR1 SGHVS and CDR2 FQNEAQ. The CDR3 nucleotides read TGTGCCAGCAGCTTAGGAAGAGGGTCCCCAACCACAGATACGCAGTATTTT. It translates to CASSLGRGSPTTDTQYF.

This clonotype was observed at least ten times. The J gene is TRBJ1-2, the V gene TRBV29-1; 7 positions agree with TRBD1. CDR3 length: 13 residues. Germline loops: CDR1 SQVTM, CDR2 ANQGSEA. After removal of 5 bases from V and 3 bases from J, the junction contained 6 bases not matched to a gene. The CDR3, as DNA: TGCAGCGTTAAAGGGGGCGTTGACTATGGCTACACCTTC. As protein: CSVKGGVDYGYTF.

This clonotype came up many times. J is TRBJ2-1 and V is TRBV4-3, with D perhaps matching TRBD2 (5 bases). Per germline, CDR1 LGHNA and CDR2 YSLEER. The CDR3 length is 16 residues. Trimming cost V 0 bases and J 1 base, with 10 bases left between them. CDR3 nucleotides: TGCGCCAGCAGCCAAGATATGGGGAGATCCTACAATGAGCAGTTCTTC. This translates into CASSQDMGRSYNEQFF.

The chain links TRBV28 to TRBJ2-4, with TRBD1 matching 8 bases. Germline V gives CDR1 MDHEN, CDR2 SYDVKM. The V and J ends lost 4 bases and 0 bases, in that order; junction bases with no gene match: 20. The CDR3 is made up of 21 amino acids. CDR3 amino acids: CASSSLDLDRARGPAKNIQYF. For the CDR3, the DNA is TGTGCCAGCAGTTCGCTTGATCTGGACAGGGCCCGGGGCCCAGCCAAAAACATTCAGTACTTC.

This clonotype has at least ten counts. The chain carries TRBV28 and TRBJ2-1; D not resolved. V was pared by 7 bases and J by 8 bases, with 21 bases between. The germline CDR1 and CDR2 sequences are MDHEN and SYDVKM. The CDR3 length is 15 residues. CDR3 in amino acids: CASTNQQRHGDEQFF. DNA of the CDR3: TGTGCCAGCACTAACCAACAACGACATGGCGATGAGCAGTTCTTC.

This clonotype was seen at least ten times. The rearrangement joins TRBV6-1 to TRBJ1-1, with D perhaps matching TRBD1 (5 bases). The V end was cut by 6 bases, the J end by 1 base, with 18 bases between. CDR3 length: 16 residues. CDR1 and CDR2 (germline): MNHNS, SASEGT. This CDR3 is CASRRQFLTGNTEAFF. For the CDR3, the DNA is TGTGCCAGCAGAAGACAGTTTCTAACGGGGAACACTGAAGCTTTCTTT.